Below, one TCR beta chain is given with its context. Original methodology: Reference gene primers were amplified, and this amplification served to estimate nucleated cell counts. Sequenced by immunoSEQ multiplex PCR; TCRdb stores in-frame clones only, minus some. The V and J calls and clone size were taken over from that table, and D and trimming were inferred from the DNA. Counted here are about 220,000 clones, approximately 81% occurring once; the ten biggest clones make up about 3.9%. The source of the sample is a study of blood T cell repertoires in COVID-19. Study-wide context: The origin of the acute and convalescent COVID-19 samples was the United States, Italy and Spain. PBMCs, B-cell-depleted T cells, or T cells were the source of the cDNA or gDNA that made up the material.

The CDR3 spans 18 residues. Looked up from germline, CDR1 is SNHLY and CDR2 is FYNNEI. The V segment lost 7 bases and the J segment 1 base; nucleotides outside the gene matches: 15. Sequences were obtained from peripheral blood. The clonotype was recovered from a woman older than 75 with acute or convalescent COVID-19. The chain carries TRBV2 and TRBJ1-1, with 10 bases that match TRBD1. The DNA for the CDR3 is TGTGCCAGCAAAGTATTGGGGGACAGGGGTTATGGGAACACTGAAGCTTTCTTT. It specifies CASKVLGDRGYGNTEAFF.